Described below is a single T cell receptor (beta chain) sequence and its context. This clone's antigen is unknown. One base away there is no much larger clone; base qualities are not given. Inclusive of the bounding cysteine and phenylalanine, the CDR3 is 18 residues long. The entry retains the CDR3 DNA only, 54 bases that are in frame from base 1. The trial excluded patients who had a history of autoimmune disease or who were on systemic immunosuppression. In every dose cohort, peripheral blood was drawn for TCR sequencing at baseline, cycle 4 day 1, and cycle 7 day 1. Samples came from an open-label, multicenter, first-in-human phase I dose-escalation trial of ivuxolimab. Adults with locally advanced or metastatic melanoma, renal cell carcinoma, hepatocellular carcinoma or head and neck squamous cell carcinoma were enrolled in the trial. Before TCR sequencing, CD4+ T cells and CD8+ T cells from peripheral blood were sorted into separate populations.

The data belong to a study of OX40 agonist ivuxolimab in advanced cancers. Notes on the research overall: Ivuxolimab was a fully human IgG2 agonistic monoclonal antibody targeting the costimulatory receptor OX40 (CD134). Partial responses were achieved by three dose-escalation patients, of whom one had hepatocellular carcinoma and two had cutaneous melanoma. Of the approximately 53 patients in dose escalation, some 20 had hepatocellular carcinoma, some 15 had melanoma, 9 had renal cell carcinoma and 9 had head and neck cancer. Prior anti-PD-1, anti-PD-L1 or anti-CTLA-4 therapy was permitted, and approximately 40% of dose-escalation patients had received checkpoint inhibitors. The purpose of peripheral TCRbeta sequencing was to test whether ivuxolimab changed TCR sequence diversity and led to clonal T-cell expansion. Intravenous ivuxolimab was administered to patients every 2 weeks at six dose levels: 0.01, 0.1, 0.3, 1.5, 3 and 10 mg/kg. In the dose-escalation cohort, more than 80% of patients were male, and the mean age was 60 years with a range of about 20 to 80. The monotherapy dose-escalation portion (N ≈ 57 patients) of the phase I ivuxolimab trial is reported in the paper.

Overall study outcomes, separate from this receptor: At doses of 0.1 to 3.0 mg/kg, clonal expansion of both CD4+ and CD8+ T cells in blood was seen between baseline and week 6. In the 0.1-3.0 mg/kg groups, partial responders were among the patients with the lowest normalized peripheral clonal expansion, particularly in CD8+ T cells. The antigen specificity of the clonally expanded peripheral T cells was not determined. Low levels of normalized T-cell clonal expansion were also seen in some patients who did not respond. After ivuxolimab, CD8+ T cells had more expanded clones than CD4+ T cells on average.

Genomic DNA was extracted from sorted cells for sequencing of the TCRbeta CDR3 region. The immunoSEQ Assay was used for sequencing of TCRbeta CDR3 regions. This immuneACCESS table, as held by TCRdb, lists in-frame sequences with V and J called but not all clones. Of the missing ones, under half trace to an unresolved V gene in checked studies; the others have no known cause. The sample table holds tens of thousands of clones, of which about 78% were seen once. Around 2% of the sample lies in the top ten. The sequencing used CD4+ or CD8+ T cells sorted from blood, collected in a trial of the OX40 agonist ivuxolimab. This clonotype was obtained from an adult with an advanced solid tumor such as melanoma, head and neck, liver or kidney cancer. The chain is encoded by TRBV21-1 joined to TRBJ2-6. TRBV21-1 is recorded as a pseudogene. This receptor has the CDR3 CASSKGSVQETGANVLTF. The DNA reads TGTGCCAGCAGCAAAGGTTCTGTGCAGGAGACTGGGGCCAACGTCCTGACTTTC.